The 20 T cell receptor beta chains reported below all come from one sample, sequenced in a study of PD-L1 blockade in urothelial cancer (dated by TCRdb to the late 2010s). Preparation of the library involved the immunoSEQ multiplex PCR assay. TCRdb took this table from immuneACCESS and kept in-frame rearrangements with V and J called. Such tables lack part of the clones; where checked against another copy, unresolved V genes explain under half of the gap, and the rest is unexplained. The sample table lists about 87,000 clones, about four fifths of them with a count of one. Jointly, the top ten make up around 2.1% of the sample. The intended sense of this specimen's time point label: pretreatment peripheral blood. The sample here was PBMCs, taken around atezolizumab (anti-PD-L1) treatment. The receptors originated from a man in his sixties with urothelial cancer.

The genes are TRBV4-1 and TRBJ2-4, with D tentatively TRBD2 (6 bases). Germline V CDR1 and CDR2: MGHRA, YSYEKL. This CDR3 is built from 12 residues. V lost 0 bases and J lost 16, with 13 bases in between. The CDR3, as DNA: TGCGCCAGCAGCCAAGATGGTGGACTAAGTTACTTC. Its protein product is CASSQDGGLSYF.

The chain uses TRBV27 and TRBJ1-1; no clear D. Germline loops: CDR1 MNHEY, CDR2 SMNVEV (reference sequence). V lost 8 bases and J 4 bases, leaving 8 bases between the germline ends. This CDR3 region has 11 residues. The DNA for the CDR3 is TGTGCCAGCGCGGGGTCCACTGAAGCTTTCTTT. Protein product: CASAGSTEAFF.

This sequence joins TRBV5-1 and TRBJ2-3; TRBD2 matches 11 bases. The CDR3 has 16 residues. From germline, CDR1 is SGHRS and CDR2 YFSETQ. J gave up 3 bases and V 1 base, and 4 bases lay outside the gene matches. CDR3 nucleotides: TGCGCCAGCAGCTTGAACCCTAGCGGGAGGACAGATACGCAGTATTTT. It is translated as CASSLNPSGRTDTQYF.

As DNA, the CDR3 is TGTGCCAGCAGTGAGGGTCACTCTGGAAACACCATATATTTT. Translated: CASSEGHSGNTIYF. The rearrangement links TRBV28 to TRBJ1-3, with no clear D. Germline loops: CDR1 MDHEN, CDR2 SYDVKM. Trimming cost V 5 bases and J 0 bases, with 8 bases left between them. The CDR3 has 14 amino acids.

Notes on this clone: The CDR3 ends on some other residue instead of the conserved phenylalanine or tryptophan, so this is likely a read error. The CDR3 reads CASSSNTGGGWEQLFI. The CDR3 nucleotides are TGTGCCAGCAGCTCGAACACAGGGGGCGGTTGGGAACAACTGTTTATT. This chain joins TRBV7-8 and TRBJ1-4, with 9 bases fitting TRBD1. CDR1 and CDR2 from the germline V gene are SGHVS and FQNEAQ. The junction had 15 bases not matched to a gene; V was cut back by 4 bases and J by 12 bases. The CDR3 is 16 amino acids.

The CDR3 nucleotides are TGTGCCAGCAGCTTATTTCAGACAGGGTCGGGAGGCTACACCTTC. Translated, it gives CASSLFQTGSGGYTF. The chain employs TRBV7-2 and TRBJ1-2, with TRBD1 matching 7 bases. CDR1 SGHTA and CDR2 FQGNSA come from the germline V gene. The V segment lost 2 bases and the J segment 8 bases; nucleotides outside the gene matches: 11. The CDR3 is 15 amino acids.

The chain carries TRBV19 and TRBJ2-5; 12 bases line up with TRBD2. The CDR3 contains 15 residues. J gave up 3 bases and V 6 bases, and 5 bases lay outside the gene matches. Germline V gene data show CDR1 as LNHDA and CDR2 as SQIVND (reference sequence). CDR3 bases: TGTGCCAGTAGGCTAGCGGGGGGGAACGAAGAGACCCAGTACTTC. Translated: CASRLAGGNEETQYF.

In its sample, this clone was seen a few times. V gene TRBV7-9 combines with J gene TRBJ2-7, with 9 positions matching TRBD1. J gave up 3 bases and V 7 bases, and 7 bases lay outside the gene matches. This CDR3 is 14 amino acids long. Per germline, CDR1 SEHNR and CDR2 FQNEAQ (reference sequence). The DNA of the CDR3 is TGTGCCAGCAATCCGGGACAGGGCAGCTACGAGCAGTACTTC. Its translation is CASNPGQGSYEQYF.

This clone was found once. This same CDR3 is encoded by further DNA sequences in the sample. CDR3 sequence: CASSLYAGKTGYTF. Written as DNA, the CDR3 is TGTGCCAGCAGCCTTTATGCGGGGAAAACGGGCTACACCTTC. The rearrangement links TRBV27 to TRBJ1-2; no reliable D call. Germline V gives CDR1 MNHEY, CDR2 SMNVEV (reference sequence). Trimming took off 6 bases at V and 8 bases at J, with 19 bases between the two ends. This CDR3 region has 14 residues.

V is TRBV9 and J is TRBJ1-4; 10 bases match TRBD1. J lost 4 bases, V lost 3 bases, and 3 bases had no gene match. CDR1 SGDLS and CDR2 YYNGEE come from the germline V gene. The CDR3 loop spans 15 amino acids. This CDR3 is CASSGGTGVNEKLFF. DNA of the CDR3: TGTGCCAGCAGCGGGGGGACAGGGGTTAATGAAAAACTGTTTTTT.

CDR3: CASSLDSGTSGGVYTQYF. As DNA, the CDR3 is TGTGCCAGCAGCTTAGACTCAGGGACTAGCGGGGGTGTGTATACGCAGTATTTT. The chain couples TRBV11-3 to TRBJ2-3, with 14 bases identical to TRBD2. The germline gives CDR1 SGHNT, CDR2 YENEEA. Germline trimming cut 0 bases from V and 7 bases from J; bases unmatched to any gene: 9. CDR3 size: 18 residues. Full variable domain (missing parts from reference TRBV11-3 and TRBJ2-3): EAGVVQSPRYKIIEKKQPVAFWCNPISGHNTLYWYLQNLGQGPELLIRYENEEAVDDSQLPKDRFSAERLKGVDSTLKIQPAELGDSAVYLCASSLDSGTSGGVYTQYFGPGTRLTVL.

This clone occurred a few times. The chain uses TRBV10-3 and TRBJ2-7, with D perhaps TRBD1 (6 bases). Germline CDR1 reads ENHRY; CDR2 reads SYGVKD. The CDR3 is made up of 12 amino acids. Between the trimmed V and J ends, which lost 5 bases and 7 bases, there was a span of 12 bases. CDR3 sequence (DNA): TGTGCCATCAGTTCCGGGACACTTGAGCAGTACTTC. As protein: CAISSGTLEQYF.

The chain employs TRBV28 and TRBJ2-2, with TRBD1 matching over 10 bases. The germline V gene encodes CDR1 MDHEN and CDR2 SYDVKM. V lost 6 bases and J lost 6; bases outside the gene matches: 10. This CDR3 comprises 16 residues. CDR3 coding DNA: TGTGCCAGCAGCCGACGACAGGGGGCAGGCGCCGGGGAGCTGTTTTTT. It yields the protein CASSRRQGAGAGELFF.

The chain is built from TRBV15 and TRBJ2-5, with D tentatively TRBD1 (6 bases). The CDR3 runs to 14 residues. Trimming took 5 bases from V and 2 from J, leaving 12 bases between them. Germline-derived CDR1 and CDR2 are LNHNV and YYDKDF (reference sequence). The CDR3 DNA reads as TGTGCCACCAGCCGGACAGCAGTACAAGAGACCCAGTACTTC. Translating it yields CATSRTAVQETQYF. Supplemented by reference TRBV15 and TRBJ2-5, the full variable domain reads DAMVIQNPRYQVTQFGKPVTLSCSQTLNHNVMYWYQQKSSQAPKLLFHYYDKDFNNEADTPDNFQSRRPNTSFCFLDIRSPGLGDTAMYLCATSRTAVQETQYFGPGTRLLVL.

This clone was counted between two and nine times. DNA for the CDR3: TGTGCCAGCAGCGCTGCGGGGTATGAGCAGTTCTTC. This sequence encodes CASSAAGYEQFF. The gene calls are TRBV7-9 and TRBJ2-1; D is perhaps TRBD2 (6 bases). Germline-derived CDR1 and CDR2 are SEHNR and FQNEAQ (reference sequence). V shed 5 bases and J shed 8 bases, with 10 bases lying between them. The CDR3 has 12 amino acids.

The chain joins TRBV5-1 to TRBJ2-7; TRBD2 aligns across 10 bases. Germline V gene sequence: CDR1 SGHRS, CDR2 YFSETQ. The CDR3 covers 17 residues. The junction had 8 bases not matched to a gene; V was cut back by 0 bases and J by 2 bases. The CDR3 region is CASSLAPSGGNTYEQYF. The CDR3 DNA sequence: TGCGCCAGCAGCTTGGCTCCTAGCGGGGGTAACACCTACGAGCAGTACTTC.

V gene TRBV6-6 combines with J gene TRBJ2-5, with TRBD2 identical over 10 bases. The V and J ends lost 6 bases and 4 bases, in that order; junction bases with no gene match: 11. CDR1 and CDR2 from the germline V gene are MNHNY and SVGAGI (reference sequence). The CDR3 is 16 residues long. The CDR3 region is CASSRGPSGGRETQYF. CDR3 nucleotide sequence: TGTGCCAGCAGCCGAGGCCCTAGCGGGGGTAGAGAGACCCAGTACTTC.

The chain combines TRBV5-4 with TRBJ2-5, with D possibly matching TRBD2 (5 bases). This CDR3 spans 13 amino acids. Germline V CDR1 and CDR2: SGHNT, YYREEE (reference sequence). Trimming took off 7 bases at V and 7 bases at J, with 17 bases between the two ends. The CDR3 here is CASGLEGSRTQYF. The CDR3 nucleotides are TGTGCCAGCGGCCTTGAGGGTTCGCGGACCCAGTACTTC. Variable domain in full (rest from reference TRBV5-4 and TRBJ2-5): ETGVTQSPTHLIKTRGQQVTLRCSSQSGHNTVSWYQQALGQGPQFIFQYYREEENGRGNFPPRFSGLQFPNYSSELNVNALELDDSALYLCASGLEGSRTQYFGPGTRLLVL.

The CDR3 DNA reads as TGTGCCAGTTCACAGGCCCGAGAAGATACGCAGTATTTT. Its protein is CASSQAREDTQYF. The chain couples TRBV19 to TRBJ2-3; D might be TRBD1 (5 bases). There are 13 residues in the CDR3. Between the trimmed V and J ends, which lost 8 bases and 5 bases, there was a span of 14 bases. Germline lookup yields CDR1 LNHDA and CDR2 SQIVND (reference sequence). Filled out from reference TRBV19 and TRBJ2-3, the complete variable domain reads DGGITQSPKYLFRKEGQNVTLSCEQNLNHDAMYWYRQDPGQGLRLIYYSQIVNDFQKGDIAEGYSVSREKKESFPLTVTSAQKNPTAFYLCASSQAREDTQYFGPGTRLTVL.

This chain links TRBV4-1 with TRBJ2-1, with 8 positions matching TRBD2. Trimming took 0 bases from V and 1 from J; bases not matched to a gene: 5. Germline CDR1 MGHRA, CDR2 YSYEKL. The CDR3 has 17 amino acids. CDR3 sequence reads: CASSQDISGGSYNEQFF. In DNA form, the CDR3 reads TGCGCCAGCAGCCAAGATATCAGCGGGGGTTCCTACAATGAGCAGTTCTTC.